Shown below are 18 T cell receptor beta chains from a single sample sequenced in a study of cytomegalovirus exposure and HLA in healthy donors. This PCR relied on a set of 60 Vbeta primers and 13 Jbeta primers. Only in-frame clones appear in the TCRdb table, and some are missing; sequencing was by immunoSEQ multiplex PCR. The sample yields about 100,000 clones, roughly 85% seen once. What was sequenced was PBMCs. These receptors were collected from a middle-aged man in good health and CMV-seronegative.

The V gene is TRBV2, the J gene TRBJ2-1, with D possibly matching TRBD2 (5 bases). The CDR3 is 15 residues long. The V end was cut by 4 bases, the J end by 6 bases, with 16 bases between. Germline CDR1 is SNHLY and CDR2 is FYNNEI. CDR3 in amino acids: CASSATRAGGNEQFF. The CDR3 DNA reads TGTGCCAGCAGTGCCACCCGAGCAGGAGGCAATGAGCAGTTCTTC. Full variable domain (remainder filled in from reference TRBV2 and TRBJ2-1): EPEVTQTPSHQVTQMGQEVILRCVPISNHLYFYWYRQILGQKVEFLVSFYNNEISEKSEIFDDQFSVERPDGSNFTLKIRSTKLEDSAMYFCASSATRAGGNEQFFGPGTRLTVL.

This rearrangement joins TRBV13 to TRBJ1-2; 8 bases are shared with TRBD1. Unmatched junction bases numbered 5, after V lost 4 bases and J lost 7 bases. Germline values: CDR1 PRHDT, CDR2 FYEKMQ (reference sequence). The CDR3 length is 13 residues. The CDR3 nucleotides read TGTGCCAGCAGCTCGGACAGGGTCGGTGGCTACACCTTC. This sequence encodes CASSSDRVGGYTF. Filled out from reference TRBV13 and TRBJ1-2, the complete variable domain reads AAGVIQSPRHLIKEKRETATLKCYPIPRHDTVYWYQQGPGQDPQFLISFYEKMQSDKGSIPDRFSAQQFSDYHSELNMSSLELGDSALYFCASSSDRVGGYTFGSGTRLTVV.

This chain connects TRBV4-1 to TRBJ2-7; weak D call: TRBD1 (5 bases). This CDR3 region has 13 residues. The ends were cut back, 2 bases at V and 4 bases at J, with 9 bases in the middle. CDR1 is MGHRA, CDR2 YSYEKL, per germline. CDR3 sequence reads: CASSQPGKYEQYF. The DNA for the CDR3 is TGCGCCAGCAGCCAACCAGGGAAATACGAGCAGTACTTC.

The rearrangement links TRBV7-9 to TRBJ1-1, with 7 nucleotides matching TRBD1. This CDR3 comprises 14 residues. The trim removed 5 bases at V and 13 bases at J, leaving 16 bases unmatched. CDR1 and CDR2 from the germline V gene are SEHNR and FQNEAQ (reference sequence). This CDR3 is CASSLSGTASFGFF. The DNA of the CDR3 is TGTGCCAGCAGCCTTAGTGGGACAGCTTCGTTCGGTTTCTTT. Supplemented by reference TRBV7-9 and TRBJ1-1, the full variable domain reads DTGVSQNPRHKITKRGQNVTFRCDPISEHNRLYWYRQTLGQGPEFLTYFQNEAQLEKSRLLSDRFSAERPKGSFSTLEIQRTEQGDSAMYLCASSLSGTASFGFFGQGTRLTVV.

The V gene is TRBV18, the J gene TRBJ1-2, with 7 bases identical to TRBD1. This CDR3 has 13 residues. With V trimmed by 3 bases and J by 8 bases, 6 bases remained unmatched. Germline V gene lookup returns CDR1 KGHSH and CDR2 LQKENI. As DNA, the CDR3 is TGTGCCAGCTCACCTAAGGGGGCAGAAGGCTACACCTTC. This codes for CASSPKGAEGYTF. Full variable domain (remainder filled in from reference TRBV18 and TRBJ1-2): NAGVMQNPRHLVRRRGQEARLRCSPMKGHSHVYWYRQLPEEGLKFMVYLQKENIIDESGMPKERFSAEFPKEGPSILRIQQVVRGDSAAYFCASSPKGAEGYTFGSGTRLTVV.

This clone occurred a few times. The chain couples TRBV27 to TRBJ1-4, with D perhaps TRBD1 (6 bases). Trimming removed 3 bases at V and 7 bases at J, with 12 bases between. This CDR3 has 14 residues. In germline, CDR1 is MNHEY, CDR2 SMNVEV (reference sequence). The CDR3 sequence: CASSFQGKGEKLFF. The CDR3 coding sequence is TGTGCCAGCAGTTTCCAGGGGAAGGGTGAAAAACTGTTTTTT.

V gene TRBV6-6 combines with J gene TRBJ1-4; 9 nucleotides align to TRBD1. The CDR3 totals 16 residues. Germline V gives CDR1 MNHNY, CDR2 SVGAGI (reference sequence). Losses at the gene ends were 5 bases for V and 7 bases for J; bases not matched to a gene: 11. The CDR3 here is CASSPLQGAKGEKLFF. CDR3 coding DNA: TGTGCCAGCAGTCCCTTACAGGGGGCGAAAGGTGAAAAACTGTTTTTT.

The chain combines TRBV5-1 with TRBJ1-2, with 8 bases identical to TRBD1. Losses at the gene ends were 3 bases for V and 5 bases for J; bases not matched to a gene: 9. Germline CDR1 and CDR2: SGHRS and YFSETQ. This CDR3 region has 15 residues. The CDR3 DNA sequence: TGCGCCAGCAGCTCATGGGACAGGCCTTTTTATGGCTACACCTTC. It is translated as CASSSWDRPFYGYTF.

The V call is TRBV6-1, the J call TRBJ1-5; D gene unclear. Germline V lookup: CDR1 MNHNS, CDR2 SASEGT. The CDR3 sequence is 16 residues long. The V end was cut by 2 bases, the J end by 2 bases, with 13 bases between. CDR3 bases: TGTGCCAGCAGTGAATCTGAGGGTTCGGGCAATCAGCCCCAGCATTTT. Its protein product is CASSESEGSGNQPQHF.

The J gene is TRBJ2-7, the V gene TRBV29-1, with TRBD1 matching 11 bases. Trimming took 7 bases from V and 7 from J; bases not matched to a gene: 9. The CDR3 contains 13 residues. Per germline, CDR1 SQVTM and CDR2 ANQGSEA. CDR3 residues: CSGMGQGGKEQYF. The CDR3 DNA reads TGCAGCGGGATGGGACAGGGGGGGAAGGAGCAGTACTTC.

This clone appeared a single time. The chain couples TRBV2 to TRBJ2-1; 9 positions match TRBD2. Trimming removed 8 bases from V and 4 bases from J; junction bases left unmatched: 6. Per the germline V gene, CDR1 is SNHLY and CDR2 is FYNNEI. This CDR3 contains 14 residues. CDR3 sequence reads: CASGRLAEYNEQFF. The CDR3 DNA is TGTGCCAGCGGAAGACTAGCGGAATACAATGAGCAGTTCTTC. Using reference TRBV2 and TRBJ2-1 for the parts outside the CDR3, the full variable domain is EPEVTQTPSHQVTQMGQEVILRCVPISNHLYFYWYRQILGQKVEFLVSFYNNEISEKSEIFDDQFSVERPDGSNFTLKIRSTKLEDSAMYFCASGRLAEYNEQFFGPGTRLTVL.

The chain couples TRBV6-5 to TRBJ2-3, with unresolved D. The CDR3 is 16 amino acids. Germline CDR1 MNHEY, CDR2 SVGAGI. The V end lost 3 bases, the J end lost 4 bases, and 17 bases lay between the germline ends. CDR3 DNA sequence: TGTGCCAGCAGTTATTCCGCTTTGAGAAGTCCAGATACGCAGTATTTT. Encoded protein: CASSYSALRSPDTQYF.

This clone was observed a handful of times. This chain joins TRBV5-6 and TRBJ2-3; 8 nucleotides line up with TRBD1. V lost 4 bases and J lost 5; bases outside the gene matches: 15. From germline, CDR1 is SGHDT and CDR2 YYEEEE. The CDR3 runs 17 residues. The CDR3 DNA follows: TGTGCCAGCAGCCCATTAACGCAGGGGGCGAGTGGAGATACGCAGTATTTT. Its protein product is CASSPLTQGASGDTQYF.

The chain has TRBV2 and TRBJ2-2, with 8 bases identical to TRBD1. Germline trimming cut 7 bases from V and 6 bases from J; bases unmatched to any gene: 7. This CDR3 comprises 14 residues. Germline CDR1 reads SNHLY; CDR2 reads FYNNEI. The CDR3 DNA reads TGTGCCAGCATCAAACAGGGGGGAGCCGGGGAGCTGTTTTTT. Translating it yields CASIKQGGAGELFF.

V and J are TRBV5-6 and TRBJ2-3, with D perhaps TRBD2 (7 bases). Trimming stripped 2 bases from V and 5 bases from J, with 21 bases between. The CDR3 has 17 residues. The germline CDR1 and CDR2 sequences are SGHDT and YYEEEE. CDR3 loop: CASSLPPSRGQGDTQYF. The CDR3 DNA follows: TGTGCCAGCAGCTTACCCCCCTCGCGGGGGCAAGGAGATACGCAGTATTTT.

This clone was seen only once. V usage is TRBV7-8 and J usage is TRBJ1-4; a possible D gene is TRBD1 (5 bases). This CDR3 is built from 15 residues. V was shortened by 6 bases and J by 4 bases, with 15 bases between the two germline ends. Germline-derived CDR1 and CDR2 are SGHVS and FQNEAQ. The CDR3 region is CASSMETALNEKLFF. The CDR3 DNA reads TGTGCCAGCAGTATGGAGACAGCCCTTAATGAAAAACTGTTTTTT.

This chain connects TRBV19 to TRBJ2-1, with a tentative D call TRBD1 (6 bases). Trimming shortened V by 6 bases and J by 4 bases, and 10 bases separated the two germline ends. Per germline, CDR1 LNHDA and CDR2 SQIVND (reference sequence). CDR3 length: 13 amino acids. The CDR3 sequence: CASRAGEYNEQFF. CDR3 coding DNA: TGTGCCAGTAGGGCAGGGGAATACAATGAGCAGTTCTTC.

The chain recombines TRBV7-8 with TRBJ1-1; perhaps TRBD1 as D (6 bases). V lost 2 bases and J 11 bases, leaving 21 bases between the germline ends. The CDR3 sequence is 15 residues long. Germline CDR1 reads SGHVS; CDR2 reads FQNEAQ. The CDR3 reads CASSLIGGGTAGAFF. In DNA, the CDR3 is TGTGCCAGCAGCTTAATAGGGGGGGGGACCGCAGGCGCTTTCTTT.